The sequence of this T cell receptor (beta chain) was determined in a study of T cells in pancreatic ductal adenocarcinoma. The assay was immunoSEQ multiplex PCR, and TCRdb's table has in-frame clones only and misses some. This sample carries about 100,000 clones, about 95% of them seen once, and the ten largest clones take around 2.9%. General study findings and limits: Comparisons of tumor and blood clonality may show falsely lower tumor diversity. The resected cohort was biased toward the minority with early-stage disease. Mean clonality was around 0.11 in tumors and 0.065 to 0.075 in blood, not significantly different.

No neoadjuvant therapy was given to the selected pancreatic ductal adenocarcinoma patients before their surgery. The V and J ends lost 8 bases and 8 bases, in that order; junction bases with no gene match: 11. Germline V gene lookup returns CDR1 SNHLY and CDR2 FYNNEI. The CDR3 has 13 amino acids. A remark on this clone: The antigen remains unidentified.

This chain connects TRBV2 to TRBJ1-2; 7 bases fit TRBD1. The clonotype was recovered from a human donor with pancreatic ductal adenocarcinoma. Material: PBMCs. CDR3 loop: CASESGTVGGYTF. CDR3 coding DNA: TGTGCCAGCGAATCCGGGACAGTGGGCGGCTACACCTTC.